This T cell receptor (beta chain) was sequenced in a study of T cell responses to AZD1222 COVID-19 vaccine. With 6 bases removed from V and 0 bases from J, the gap between germline ends came to 10 bases. Germline V gene lookup returns CDR1 MNHEY and CDR2 SMNVEV (reference sequence). This CDR3 has 14 amino acids. In the case of this clone: Antigen: not known.

Only in-frame clones appear in the TCRdb table, and some are missing; sequencing was by immunoSEQ multiplex PCR. This sample has about 120,000 clones; about 88% occur once, and the top ten carry 2.5% to 3.5%. Notes on the study in general: Receipt of two AZD1222 doses was followed by a rise in Spike-specific TCR breadth and depth.

The sequencing here drew on peripheral blood, taken 28 days after the second AZD1222 dose. This TCR was sampled from an adult who received the AZD1222 COVID-19 vaccine. The chain employs TRBV27 and TRBJ2-3; D is perhaps TRBD2 (5 bases). Here the CDR3 DNA reads TGTGCCAGCAGGAGGGCCCATAGCACAGATACGCAGTATTTT. It codes for CASRRAHSTDTQYF.